This T cell receptor (beta chain) stems from a study of blood T cells in healthy people across ages. This clonotype was seen more than once but under ten times. The antigen is not known. A J-beta primer mix and a sample-barcoded 5' primer were used in a second PCR of roughly 6 to 11 cycles. TCRdb recomputed calls from the 5' RACE reads with MiXCR, one row per CDR3 protein. Of roughly 1.5 million distinct CDR3 sequences in the sample, about 42% are singletons; the top ten hold approximately 4.1%. Staff drew approximately 9.1 milliliters of peripheral blood from each donor. General study findings and limits: With donor CMV status unknown, expanded clonotype changes were possibly confounded.

CDR1 is SGHNT and CDR2 is YENEEA in the germline V gene. This CDR3 is built from 13 residues. Trimming shortened V by 6 bases and J by 2 bases, and 10 bases separated the two germline ends. The sequence came from a woman aged 18-29 years in good health. The sample taken for sequencing was blood. This chain connects TRBV11-3 to TRBJ2-5; tentative D call: TRBD1 (5 bases). CDR3 region: CASRPHRQETQYF. CDR3 in DNA: TGTGCCAGCAGACCACACAGGCAAGAGACCCAGTACTTC.